The TCR beta chain described here comes from a study of control samples from healthy donors and cancer patients. Produced via immunoSEQ multiplex PCR; TCRdb's table is partial and in-frame only. The data contain tens of thousands of clones, roughly nine tenths of them singletons. Input material: blood. This TCR came from a woman in her 70s in good health.

DNA of the CDR3: TGTGCCAGCAGTTACGAGCCCGGAAGCACTGAAGCTTTCTTT. It codes for CASSYEPGSTEAFF. This chain connects TRBV6-2 or TRBV6-3 to TRBJ1-1; unclear D gene. Trimming removed 2 bases from V and 4 bases from J, with 11 bases in between. The CDR3 is made up of 14 amino acids. The V gene's germline CDR1 is MNHEY and CDR2 SVGEGT.